Listed here are 10 T cell receptor beta chains from one sample, sequenced in a study of blood T cell repertoires in COVID-19. TCRdb's copy holds only in-frame clones and misses some; the assay was immunoSEQ multiplex PCR. The sample consists of 200,000 to 250,000 clones, about nine tenths of them appearing once. The specimen was peripheral blood. These receptors came from a man older than 75 with acute or convalescent COVID-19.

V and J are TRBV2 and TRBJ1-2; D might be TRBD1 (5 bases). V lost 2 bases and J 1 base, leaving 8 bases between the germline ends. Germline CDR1 SNHLY, CDR2 FYNNEI. The CDR3 is 14 residues long. Here the CDR3 DNA reads TGTGCCAGCAGTGAACAGGGACTTAACTATGGCTACACCTTC. This translates into CASSEQGLNYGYTF.

This clone came up once. This chain connects TRBV3-1 (or the pseudogene TRBV3-2) to TRBJ2-2; 7 bases are a match to TRBD2. Germline CDR1 and CDR2: LGHDT and YNNKEL (reference sequence). J lost 2 bases, V lost 5 bases, and 14 bases had no gene match. The CDR3 has 18 residues. Written as DNA, the CDR3 is TGTGCCAGCAGCACTAGCGCGATCTACAATTTAAACACCGGGGAGCTGTTTTTT. Translating gives CASSTSAIYNLNTGELFF.

The J gene is TRBJ1-4, the V gene TRBV10-3; no definite D call. V lost 2 bases, J lost 5 bases, and 12 bases lay in between. Per germline, CDR1 ENHRY and CDR2 SYGVKD. The CDR3 is 15 amino acids. The CDR3: CAISEDGLANEKLFF. The CDR3 DNA reads as TGTGCCATCAGTGAGGACGGCCTAGCGAATGAAAAACTGTTTTTT.

The rearrangement joins TRBV11-2 to TRBJ2-5, with 13 nucleotides matching TRBD2. In germline, CDR1 is SGHAT, CDR2 FQNNGV. The CDR3 covers 16 residues. Trimming removed 5 bases from V and 5 bases from J; junction bases left unmatched: 8. CDR3 region: CASSLGLAGVTETQYF. The CDR3, as DNA: TGTGCCAGCAGCCTTGGACTAGCGGGAGTTACCGAGACCCAGTACTTC. The full variable domain, with the rest looked up from reference TRBV11-2 and TRBJ2-5, is EAGVAQSPRYKIIEKRQSVAFWCNPISGHATLYWYQQILGQGPKLLIQFQNNGVVDDSQLPKDRFSAERLKGVDSTLKIQPAKLEDSAVYLCASSLGLAGVTETQYFGPGTRLLVL.

The chain carries TRBV12-3 or TRBV12-4 and TRBJ1-1, with D unresolved. Trimming removed 3 bases from V and 1 base from J, with 6 bases in between. The CDR3 is made up of 13 amino acids. DNA of the CDR3: TGTGCCAGCAGTTTTGGGCAGAACACTGAAGCTTTCTTT. This sequence encodes CASSFGQNTEAFF.

The V gene is TRBV28, the J gene TRBJ2-7; tentatively, D is TRBD2 (5 bases). V was trimmed by 8 bases and J by 7 bases, leaving 15 bases between them. CDR1 and CDR2 from the germline V gene are MDHEN and SYDVKM. The CDR3 is made up of 12 amino acids. DNA for the CDR3: TGTGCCAGCCTGGGCCTTGGGAGTGAGCAGTACTTC. Its protein product is CASLGLGSEQYF.

This clone has only one observation. The chain combines TRBV7-6 with TRBJ1-3; D is undetermined. The CDR3 extends over 17 amino acids. Germline values: CDR1 SGHVS, CDR2 FNYEAQ. V lost 2 bases and J 2 bases, leaving 16 bases between the germline ends. CDR3 residues: CASSLSGGGGPGNTIYF. In DNA, the CDR3 is TGTGCCAGCAGCTTATCAGGAGGAGGAGGCCCTGGAAACACCATATATTTT. The full variable domain, its missing parts supplied by reference TRBV7-6 and TRBJ1-3, is GAGVSQSPRYKVTKRGQDVALRCDPISGHVSLYWYRQALGQGPEFLTYFNYEAQQDKSGLPNDRFSAERPEGSISTLTIQRTEQRDSAMYRCASSLSGGGGPGNTIYFGEGSWLTVV.

CDR3 nucleotide sequence: TGTGCCAGCAGCGGTAGCGGAAGATCCCAAGAGACCCAGTACTTC. Encoded protein: CASSGSGRSQETQYF. V is TRBV9 and J is TRBJ2-5, with D possibly matching TRBD2 (6 bases). This CDR3 spans 15 amino acids. Trimming pared 3 bases from V and 1 base from J, leaving 13 bases between. Germline V gene lookup returns CDR1 SGDLS and CDR2 YYNGEE.

With respect to this clone: The same CDR3 is also encoded by other DNA sequences in this sample. The chain joins TRBV5-1 to TRBJ1-1; no reliable D call. The CDR3 is 14 residues long. Germline assignment: CDR1 SGHRS and CDR2 YFSETQ. V lost 0 bases and J lost 1, with 7 bases in between. CDR3 in DNA: TGCGCCAGCAGCTTGGTGGCAGGGAACACTGAAGCTTTCTTT. This codes for CASSLVAGNTEAFF.

This chain connects TRBV2 to TRBJ2-3; a possible D gene is TRBD2 (5 bases). Germline lookup yields CDR1 SNHLY and CDR2 FYNNEI. CDR3 length equals 12 residues. Trimming left V 4 bases short and J 5 bases short, with 7 bases between. The CDR3 DNA is TGTGCCAGCAGTGTGGCGGGAGATACGCAGTATTTT. Its translation: CASSVAGDTQYF.